This passage covers 29 T cell receptor beta chains from one sample sequenced in a study of CD8+ T cells in alopecia areata. As to treatment: oral pan-JAK inhibitor, 5-10 mg twice daily. Reverse transcription of extracted RNA yielded cDNA, which provided the sequencing template. Measured with immunoSEQ multiplex PCR; TCRdb has only the in-frame clones, and not every one. The table records about 200,000 clones, more than 45% of them present only once. The starting material was CD4+ T cells sorted from blood, obtained at week 4, from a patient treated with tofacitinib. These receptors were obtained from a human donor with alopecia areata.

The rearrangement uses TRBV5-1 and TRBJ2-5, with 9 bases lining up with TRBD1. This CDR3 contains 18 residues. V lost 5 bases and J lost 1; bases outside the gene matches: 15. From germline, CDR1 is SGHRS and CDR2 YFSETQ. The CDR3 coding sequence is TGCGCCAGCAGACCCCTGACAGGGGGTATAGACCTCCAAGAGACCCAGTACTTC. Encoded protein: CASRPLTGGIDLQETQYF.

This rearrangement joins TRBV2 to TRBJ2-5; either TRBD1 or TRBD2 may fit D (7 bases each). CDR3 length: 15 residues. The germline V and J ends were trimmed by 7 bases and 5 bases, with 20 bases remaining between them. The V gene's germline CDR1 is SNHLY and CDR2 FYNNEI. CDR3 in DNA: TGTGCCAGCATGAGACAGGGAGGGAATGAGGAGACCCAGTACTTC. Translation gives CASMRQGGNEETQYF.

This clone was seen more than once but under ten times. This chain joins TRBV30 and TRBJ1-6; D is unresolved. The CDR3 consists of 11 residues. V was shortened by 3 bases and J by 14 bases, with 11 bases between the two germline ends. The germline V gene encodes CDR1 GTSNPN and CDR2 SVGIG (reference sequence). In nucleotides, the CDR3 is TGTGCCTGGAGACTAGCGGGGACCCTCCACTTT. This gives the protein CAWRLAGTLHF.

The chain links TRBV2 to TRBJ2-7; D is ambiguous. The germline gives CDR1 SNHLY, CDR2 FYNNEI. The CDR3 covers 11 residues. Trimming removed 8 bases at V and 4 bases at J, with 9 bases between. This chain's CDR3 is CASESSYEQYF. As DNA, the CDR3 is TGTGCCAGCGAATCCTCTTACGAGCAGTACTTC.

Ten or more counts support this clone. The chain combines TRBV7-2 with TRBJ2-4, with D hard to call. The CDR3 has 14 residues. V was trimmed by 4 bases and J by 0 bases, leaving 7 bases between them. Germline CDR1 is SGHTA and CDR2 is FQGNSA. The CDR3 DNA follows: TGTGCCAGCAGCTCAGGTCTAGCCAAAAACATTCAGTACTTC. Translation gives CASSSGLAKNIQYF.

The V call is TRBV30, the J call TRBJ2-1, with D possibly TRBD2 on 5 matching bases. Trimming removed 4 bases from V and 4 bases from J, with 14 bases in between. CDR1 and CDR2 (germline): GTSNPN, SVGIG (reference sequence). The CDR3 consists of 14 residues. The DNA for the CDR3 is TGTGCCTGGATGTTAGGTTCGGGGTACAATGAGCAGTTCTTC. It codes for CAWMLGSGYNEQFF.

A few counts support this clone. V and J are TRBV7-2 and TRBJ2-7; 11 bases map to TRBD1. This CDR3 has 15 residues. The germline CDR1 and CDR2 sequences are SGHTA and FQGNSA. V lost 0 bases, J lost 3 bases, and 1 base stayed unmatched. The chain's CDR3 is CASSLAGTGGYEQYF. The CDR3 DNA reads TGTGCCAGCAGCTTAGCCGGGACAGGGGGCTACGAGCAGTACTTC.

The sample holds a few counts of this clone. The genes are TRBV4-3 and TRBJ2-3; D perhaps matches TRBD1 (5 bases). V shed 1 base and J shed 6 bases, with 11 bases lying between them. The CDR3 is made up of 14 amino acids. CDR1 and CDR2 (germline): LGHNA, YSLEER. In DNA, the CDR3 is TGCGCCAGCAGCCAAGTTCCAGGGATCGATACGCAGTATTTT. Translation: CASSQVPGIDTQYF.

The chain links TRBV4-3 to TRBJ1-2; tentative D call: TRBD1 (5 bases). This CDR3 has 15 residues. V was clipped by 1 base and J by 2 bases, with 11 bases between them. CDR1 is LGHNA and CDR2 is YSLEER in the germline V gene. Here the CDR3 reads CASSQVTGTNYGYTF. CDR3 sequence (DNA): TGCGCCAGCAGCCAAGTGACGGGGACGAACTATGGCTACACCTTC.

This sequence joins TRBV25-1 and TRBJ2-2; 7 nucleotides align to TRBD2. Per the germline V gene, CDR1 is MGHDK and CDR2 is SYGVNS. V shed 6 bases and J 4 bases; nucleotides not matched to a gene: 14. The CDR3 is 17 residues long. The CDR3 nucleotides read TGTGCCAGCAGGAGGACCCCGGGGGGACGATCCACCGGGGAGCTGTTTTTT. Protein sequence: CASRRTPGGRSTGELFF.

This clone was seen once. V is TRBV29-1 and J is TRBJ2-5, with TRBD2 as a possible D gene (5 bases). Germline V gene sequence: CDR1 SQVTM, CDR2 ANQGSEA. V was shortened by 7 bases and J by 5 bases, with 14 bases between the two germline ends. The CDR3 loop spans 12 amino acids. Here the CDR3 DNA reads TGCAGCGCCCTGGGCAGCGGTGAGACCCAGTACTTC. Translation gives CSALGSGETQYF.

This clone turned up a few times. V usage is TRBV30 and J usage is TRBJ1-6; D may be TRBD1 (6 bases). The CDR3 sequence is 13 residues long. Germline V gene data show CDR1 as GTSNPN and CDR2 as SVGIG (reference sequence). The germline V and J ends were trimmed by 2 bases and 10 bases, with 12 bases remaining between them. Written as DNA, the CDR3 is TGTGCCTGGAGTCGGGGGGCCGGCTCACCCCTCCACTTT. Protein product: CAWSRGAGSPLHF.

Only a few counts were recorded for this clone. V is TRBV29-1 and J is TRBJ2-7, with unresolved D. Trimming pared 4 bases from V and 7 bases from J, leaving 17 bases between. Germline assignment: CDR1 SQVTM and CDR2 ANQGSEA. The CDR3 loop spans 13 amino acids. The CDR3 DNA is TGCAGCGTTGCTCGGGCAGGTGGGCTGGAGCAGTACTTC. Translating it yields CSVARAGGLEQYF.

The genes are TRBV29-1 and TRBJ1-1, with D uncertain. The V end lost 3 bases, the J end lost 1 base, and 9 bases lay between the germline ends. The CDR3 contains 13 residues. Germline CDR1 SQVTM, CDR2 ANQGSEA. The CDR3 bases are TGCAGCGTTGATGGCCAGTGGAACACTGAAGCTTTCTTT. Translation gives CSVDGQWNTEAFF.

The chain uses TRBV29-1 and TRBJ2-3, with TRBD1 as a possible D gene (5 bases). Germline-derived CDR1 and CDR2 are SQVTM and ANQGSEA. Trimming shortened V by 3 bases and J by 6 bases, and 10 bases separated the two germline ends. CDR3 size: 12 residues. CDR3 region: CSVDQGLDTQYF. The CDR3 region has the DNA TGCAGCGTTGACCAGGGTTTGGATACGCAGTATTTT.

V is TRBV5-1 and J is TRBJ2-3; possible D gene TRBD1, 6 bases. The ends were cut back, 2 bases at V and 0 bases at J, with 19 bases in the middle. The CDR3 length is 18 residues. Germline V gives CDR1 SGHRS, CDR2 YFSETQ. The CDR3, as DNA: TGCGCCAGCAGCTTAAGACCTCTAGGGACAATCAGCACAGATACGCAGTATTTT. The encoded protein is CASSLRPLGTISTDTQYF. The full variable domain, its missing parts supplied by reference TRBV5-1 and TRBJ2-3, is KAGVTQTPRYLIKTRGQQVTLSCSPISGHRSVSWYQQTPGQGLQFLFEYFSETQRNKGNFPGRFSGRQFSNSRSEMNVSTLELGDSALYLCASSLRPLGTISTDTQYFGPGTRLTVL.

This clone was seen a handful of times. V gene TRBV10-3 combines with J gene TRBJ1-5; D call uncertain. With 4 bases removed from V and 3 bases from J, the gap between germline ends came to 7 bases. The CDR3 covers 13 residues. Germline values: CDR1 ENHRY, CDR2 SYGVKD. CDR3 nucleotides: TGTGCCATCAGTGTAAGGGACAATCAGCCCCAGCATTTT. Encoded protein: CAISVRDNQPQHF.

This chain connects TRBV10-2 to TRBJ2-2, with D unclear. Germline CDR1 is WSHSY and CDR2 is SAAADI. The CDR3 sequence is 15 residues long. The V end was cut by 4 bases, the J end by 0 bases, with 9 bases between. The CDR3: CASSVMGTNTGELFF. The CDR3 DNA reads TGCGCCAGCAGTGTGATGGGGACGAACACCGGGGAGCTGTTTTTT.

This clone turned up a few times. The chain couples TRBV29-1 to TRBJ2-7; 9 bases are shared with TRBD1. This CDR3 contains 15 residues. The V gene's germline CDR1 is SQVTM and CDR2 ANQGSEA. Trimming at V came to 3 bases and at J to 4 bases, leaving 10 bases not matched to a gene. This chain's CDR3 is CSVEGGTGKTYEQYF. CDR3 sequence (DNA): TGCAGCGTTGAGGGGGGGACAGGGAAGACGTACGAGCAGTACTTC.

V usage is TRBV4-3 and J usage is TRBJ2-1; TRBD2 might be the D (5 bases). This CDR3 spans 20 amino acids. CDR1 and CDR2 from the germline V gene are LGHNA and YSLEER. The V end lost 0 bases, the J end lost 0 bases, and 21 bases lay between the germline ends. CDR3 residues: CASSQDDLPSPGSSYNEQFF. The CDR3 region has the DNA TGCGCCAGCAGCCAAGATGACCTGCCTAGCCCGGGAAGCTCCTACAATGAGCAGTTCTTC.

The sample holds a few counts of this clone. The rearrangement links TRBV4-2 to TRBJ2-2, with 11 bases identical to TRBD1. Trimming cost V 5 bases and J 2 bases; bases outside gene matches: 7. The CDR3 covers 17 residues. In germline, CDR1 is LGHNA, CDR2 YNFKEQ. Here the CDR3 DNA reads TGTGCCAGCAGCGGGGAGGGACAGGGGGTAAACACCGGGGAGCTGTTTTTT. Translation gives CASSGEGQGVNTGELFF.

V and J are TRBV29-1 and TRBJ1-1; D ambiguous. The V end was cut by 5 bases, the J end by 4 bases, with 14 bases between. The CDR3 spans 13 residues. CDR1 and CDR2 (germline): SQVTM, ANQGSEA. This chain's CDR3 is CSVHGIHGTEAFF. CDR3 bases: TGCAGCGTTCACGGGATACATGGCACTGAAGCTTTCTTT.

This chain's CDR3 is CSVAAQTSSTDTQYF. The CDR3, as DNA: TGCAGCGTTGCCGCCCAGACTAGCAGCACAGATACGCAGTATTTT. V usage is TRBV29-1 and J usage is TRBJ2-3; 7 bases are shared with TRBD2. V shed 4 bases and J 0 bases; nucleotides not matched to a gene: 7. Per germline, CDR1 SQVTM and CDR2 ANQGSEA. This CDR3 is 15 amino acids long.

This clone was seen only a few times. The rearrangement joins TRBV5-1 to TRBJ1-6; 7 bases are a match to TRBD1. CDR1 SGHRS and CDR2 YFSETQ come from the germline V gene. CDR3 length: 14 amino acids. With V trimmed by 0 bases and J by 7 bases, 1 base remained unmatched. The CDR3 loop reads CASSLDRGNSPLHF. The CDR3 nucleotides read TGCGCCAGCAGCTTGGACAGGGGAAATTCACCCCTCCACTTT. The full variable domain, its missing parts supplied by reference TRBV5-1 and TRBJ1-6, is KAGVTQTPRYLIKTRGQQVTLSCSPISGHRSVSWYQQTPGQGLQFLFEYFSETQRNKGNFPGRFSGRQFSNSRSEMNVSTLELGDSALYLCASSLDRGNSPLHFGNGTRLTVT.

This clone was counted only a few times. This specimen includes other DNA sequences encoding the same CDR3. This sequence joins TRBV7-2 and TRBJ2-3, with D possibly matching TRBD2 (6 bases). CDR1 SGHTA and CDR2 FQGNSA come from the germline V gene. The CDR3 is 15 amino acids. V was trimmed by 1 base and J by 0 bases, leaving 8 bases between them. CDR3 sequence (DNA): TGTGCCAGCAGCTTAGGCGGGGTGAGCACAGATACGCAGTATTTT. This translates into CASSLGGVSTDTQYF. The complete variable domain, with remaining parts taken from reference TRBV7-2 and TRBJ2-3, reads GAGVSQSPSNKVTEKGKDVELRCDPISGHTALYWYRQSLGQGLEFLIYFQGNSAPDKSGLPSDRFSAERTGGSVSTLTIQRTQQEDSAVYLCASSLGGVSTDTQYFGPGTRLTVL.

This chain uses TRBV30 with TRBJ2-5; tentative D call: TRBD2 (6 bases). The germline V gene has CDR1 GTSNPN and CDR2 SVGIG (reference sequence). Trimming pared 4 bases from V and 5 bases from J, leaving 14 bases between. The CDR3 sequence is 13 residues long. In DNA, the CDR3 is TGTGCCTGGAACCGGGGACTTCAGGAGACCCAGTACTTC. Its translation is CAWNRGLQETQYF.

This clone was observed a handful of times. The chain has TRBV28 and TRBJ1-5; a possible D gene is TRBD1 (6 bases). Germline CDR1 is MDHEN and CDR2 is SYDVKM. The CDR3 runs 13 residues. The V end was cut by 3 bases, the J end by 5 bases, with 8 bases between. CDR3 sequence (DNA): TGTGCCAGCAGTTTGGCAGGGGATCAGCCCCAGCATTTT. As protein: CASSLAGDQPQHF.

The chain combines TRBV2 with TRBJ1-2, with no clear D. V was pared by 3 bases and J by 7 bases, with 15 bases between. The V gene's germline CDR1 is SNHLY and CDR2 FYNNEI. This CDR3 contains 14 residues. CDR3 in amino acids: CASSDTESVSGYTF. CDR3 DNA: TGTGCCAGCAGTGATACCGAGTCTGTTTCTGGCTACACCTTC.

The sample holds a few counts of this clone. The CDR3 DNA sequence: TGTGCCAGCTCACCCCTTGCCGGGGGCGAAACCGGGGAGCTGTTTTTT. Translated: CASSPLAGGETGELFF. The chain couples TRBV18 to TRBJ2-2; D may correspond to TRBD1 or TRBD2 (6 bases each). The CDR3 consists of 16 residues. V lost 3 bases to trimming and J lost 5 bases, with 16 bases between them. Germline V CDR1 and CDR2: KGHSH, LQKENI.